The clone carrying this T cell receptor beta chain was found many times. Its antigen remains unidentified. The CDR3 regions of TCR beta were amplified from RNA transcripts. HTBI primers were the set used in a first-round RT-PCR of the TCR CDR3. A single record per CDR3 protein comes from TCRdb applying MiXCR to the multiplex PCR reads. The table includes hundreds of thousands of distinct CDR3 sequences, 35% to 45% detected once. Hyperthyroidism was newly diagnosed in patients aged 18 to 65 (duration under 2 months). Uncontrolled infection, other autoimmune disease, pregnancy or lactation led to exclusion. Fresh peripheral blood, 10 ml, yielded the PBMCs. The data belong to a study of T cells in Graves' hyperthyroidism and ophthalmopathy. General observations from the study: Blood held most thyroid clonotypes expanded above 0.001 frequency.

The CDR3 is made up of 12 amino acids. Germline CDR1 SQVTM, CDR2 ANQGSEA. The V end was cut by 6 bases, the J end by 1 base, with 9 bases between. The receptor was derived from a man between 18 and 29 years old with Graves' hyperthyroidism. The sequencing input was blood. This chain uses TRBV29-1 with TRBJ1-1; D may be TRBD1 (6 bases). DNA for the CDR3: TGCAGCGTGGAGGGACAGAACACTGAAGCTTTCTTT. Its translation: CSVEGQNTEAFF.